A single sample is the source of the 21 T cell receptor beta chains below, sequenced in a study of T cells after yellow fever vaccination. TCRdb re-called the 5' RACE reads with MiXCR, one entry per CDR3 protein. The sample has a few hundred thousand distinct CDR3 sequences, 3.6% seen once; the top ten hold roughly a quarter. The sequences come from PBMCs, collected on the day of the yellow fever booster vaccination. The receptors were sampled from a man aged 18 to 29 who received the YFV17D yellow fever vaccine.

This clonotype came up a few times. Here the CDR3 DNA reads TGTGCCAGCACGGCTAGCGGGGAAGAGACCCAGTACTTC. Translation: CASTASGEETQYF. V is TRBV7-2 and J is TRBJ2-5; TRBD2 aligns across 9 bases. After removal of 7 bases from V and 3 bases from J, the junction contained 3 bases not matched to a gene. CDR1 is SGHTA, CDR2 FQGNSA, per germline. This CDR3 contains 13 residues. The whole variable domain, filled in from reference TRBV7-2 and TRBJ2-5, reads GAGVSQSPSNKVTEKGKDVELRCDPISGHTALYWYRQSLGQGLEFLIYFQGNSAPDKSGLPSDRFSAERTGGSVSTLTIQRTQQEDSAVYLCASTASGEETQYFGPGTRLLVL.

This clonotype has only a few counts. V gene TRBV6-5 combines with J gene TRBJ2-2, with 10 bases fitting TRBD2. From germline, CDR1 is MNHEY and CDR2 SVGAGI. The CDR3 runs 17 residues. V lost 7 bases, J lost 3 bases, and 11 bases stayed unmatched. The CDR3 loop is CASTPRSGGADTGELFF. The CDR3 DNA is TGTGCCAGCACTCCCAGGAGCGGGGGGGCGGACACCGGGGAGCTGTTTTTT.

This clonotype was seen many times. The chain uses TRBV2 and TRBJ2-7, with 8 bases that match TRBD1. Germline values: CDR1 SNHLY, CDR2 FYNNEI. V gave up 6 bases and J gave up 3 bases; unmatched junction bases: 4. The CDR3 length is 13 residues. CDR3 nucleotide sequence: TGTGCCAGCAGCCTGGGACAGGTCTACGAGCAGTACTTC. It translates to CASSLGQVYEQYF. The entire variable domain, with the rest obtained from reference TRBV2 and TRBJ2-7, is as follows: EPEVTQTPSHQVTQMGQEVILRCVPISNHLYFYWYRQILGQKVEFLVSFYNNEISEKSEIFDDQFSVERPDGSNFTLKIRSTKLEDSAMYFCASSLGQVYEQYFGPGTRLTVT.

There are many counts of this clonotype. The CDR3 DNA reads TGTGCCAGCAGCCCGGCCGTGCTAGCGGGGACTCAGACCCAGTACTTC. Its protein product is CASSPAVLAGTQTQYF. The gene calls are TRBV7-2 and TRBJ2-5; 9 nucleotides match TRBD2. Germline CDR1 SGHTA, CDR2 FQGNSA. The CDR3 spans 16 residues. V was pared by 5 bases and J by 6 bases, with 13 bases of the junction left unmatched.

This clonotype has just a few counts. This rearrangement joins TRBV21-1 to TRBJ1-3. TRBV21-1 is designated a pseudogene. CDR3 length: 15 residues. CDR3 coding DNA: TGTGCCAGCAGCAAGGCTGGGGGCCCTGGAAACACCATATATTTT. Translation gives CASSKAGGPGNTIYF.

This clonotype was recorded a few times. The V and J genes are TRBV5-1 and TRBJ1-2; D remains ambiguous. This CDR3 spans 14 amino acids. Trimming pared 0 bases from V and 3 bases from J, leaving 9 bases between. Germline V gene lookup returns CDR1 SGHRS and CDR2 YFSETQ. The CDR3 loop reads CASSLGQAHYGYTF. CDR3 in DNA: TGCGCCAGCAGCTTGGGTCAGGCCCACTATGGCTACACCTTC.

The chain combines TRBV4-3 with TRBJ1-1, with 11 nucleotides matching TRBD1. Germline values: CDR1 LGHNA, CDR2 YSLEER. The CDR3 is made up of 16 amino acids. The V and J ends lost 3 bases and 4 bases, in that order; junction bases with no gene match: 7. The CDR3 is CASSHGTGTGGTEAFF. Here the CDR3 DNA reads TGCGCCAGCAGCCACGGCACCGGGACAGGGGGCACTGAAGCTTTCTTT.

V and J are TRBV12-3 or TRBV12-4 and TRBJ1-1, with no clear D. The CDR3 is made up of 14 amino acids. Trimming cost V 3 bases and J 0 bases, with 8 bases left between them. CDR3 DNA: TGTGCCAGCAGTTTCGGGCTCCTGAACACTGAAGCTTTCTTT. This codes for CASSFGLLNTEAFF.

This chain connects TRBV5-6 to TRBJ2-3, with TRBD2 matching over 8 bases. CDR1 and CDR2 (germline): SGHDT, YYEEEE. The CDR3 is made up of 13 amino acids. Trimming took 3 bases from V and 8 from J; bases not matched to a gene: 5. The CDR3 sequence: CASSSGGATTQYF. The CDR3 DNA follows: TGTGCCAGCAGCTCGGGGGGGGCTACTACGCAGTATTTT.

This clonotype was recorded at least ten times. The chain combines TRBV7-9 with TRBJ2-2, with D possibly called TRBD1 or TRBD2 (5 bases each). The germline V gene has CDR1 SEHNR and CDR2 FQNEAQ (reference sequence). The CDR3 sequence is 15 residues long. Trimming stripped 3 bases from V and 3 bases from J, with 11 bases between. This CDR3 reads CASSFRGSDTGELFF. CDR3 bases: TGTGCCAGCAGCTTTCGGGGCTCGGACACCGGGGAGCTGTTTTTT. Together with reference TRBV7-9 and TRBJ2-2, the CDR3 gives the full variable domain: DTGVSQNPRHKITKRGQNVTFRCDPISEHNRLYWYRQTLGQGPEFLTYFQNEAQLEKSRLLSDRFSAERPKGSFSTLEIQRTEQGDSAMYLCASSFRGSDTGELFFGEGSRLTVL.

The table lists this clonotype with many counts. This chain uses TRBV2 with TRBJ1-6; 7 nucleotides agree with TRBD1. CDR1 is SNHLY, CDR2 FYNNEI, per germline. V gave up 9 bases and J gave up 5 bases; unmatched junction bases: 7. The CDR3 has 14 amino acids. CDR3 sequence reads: CARGTGVHNSPLHF. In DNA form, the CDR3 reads TGTGCCAGGGGAACAGGGGTGCATAATTCACCCCTCCACTTT.

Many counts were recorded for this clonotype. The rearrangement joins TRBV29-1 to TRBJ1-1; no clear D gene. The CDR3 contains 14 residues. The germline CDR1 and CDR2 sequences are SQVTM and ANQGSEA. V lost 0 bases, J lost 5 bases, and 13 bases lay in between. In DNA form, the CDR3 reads TGCAGCGTTGAAGATCTTCAGACGGATACTGAAGCTTTCTTT. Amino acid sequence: CSVEDLQTDTEAFF.

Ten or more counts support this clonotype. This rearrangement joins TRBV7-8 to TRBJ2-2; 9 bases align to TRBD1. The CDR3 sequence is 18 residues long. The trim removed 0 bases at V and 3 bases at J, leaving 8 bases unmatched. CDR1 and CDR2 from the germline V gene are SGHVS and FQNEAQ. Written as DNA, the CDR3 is TGTGCCAGCAGCTTAGCCTTGGGACAGGGAGGGGACACCGGGGAGCTGTTTTTT. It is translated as CASSLALGQGGDTGELFF.

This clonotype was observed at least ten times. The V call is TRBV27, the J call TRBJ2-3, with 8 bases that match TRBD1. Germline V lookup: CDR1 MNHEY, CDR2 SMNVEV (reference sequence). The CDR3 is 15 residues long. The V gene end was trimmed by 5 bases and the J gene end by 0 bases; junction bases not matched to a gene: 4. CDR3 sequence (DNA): TGTGCCAGCAGTCAAGGACAGGGCAGCACAGATACGCAGTATTTT. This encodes CASSQGQGSTDTQYF.

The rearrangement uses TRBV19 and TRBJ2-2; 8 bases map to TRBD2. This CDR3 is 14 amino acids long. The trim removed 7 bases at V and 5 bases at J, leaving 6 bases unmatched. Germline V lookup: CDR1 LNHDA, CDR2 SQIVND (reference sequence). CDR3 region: CASTSGGTTGELFF. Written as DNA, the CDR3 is TGTGCCAGTACGAGCGGGGGAACTACCGGGGAGCTGTTTTTT. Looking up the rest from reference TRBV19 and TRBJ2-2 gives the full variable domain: DGGITQSPKYLFRKEGQNVTLSCEQNLNHDAMYWYRQDPGQGLRLIYYSQIVNDFQKGDIAEGYSVSREKKESFPLTVTSAQKNPTAFYLCASTSGGTTGELFFGEGSRLTVL.

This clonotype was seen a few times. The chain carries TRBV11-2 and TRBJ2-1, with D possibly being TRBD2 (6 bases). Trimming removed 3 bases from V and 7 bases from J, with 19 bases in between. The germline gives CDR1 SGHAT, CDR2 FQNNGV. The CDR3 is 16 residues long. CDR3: CASSFGRGPEVNEQFF. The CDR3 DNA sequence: TGTGCCAGCAGCTTCGGGCGGGGACCCGAAGTTAATGAGCAGTTCTTC.

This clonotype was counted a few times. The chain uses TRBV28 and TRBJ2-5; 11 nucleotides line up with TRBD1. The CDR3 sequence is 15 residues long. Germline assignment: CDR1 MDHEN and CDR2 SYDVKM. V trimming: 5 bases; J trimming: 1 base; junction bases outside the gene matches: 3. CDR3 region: CASSGGQGAQETQYF. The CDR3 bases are TGTGCCAGCAGTGGAGGACAGGGGGCCCAAGAGACCCAGTACTTC.

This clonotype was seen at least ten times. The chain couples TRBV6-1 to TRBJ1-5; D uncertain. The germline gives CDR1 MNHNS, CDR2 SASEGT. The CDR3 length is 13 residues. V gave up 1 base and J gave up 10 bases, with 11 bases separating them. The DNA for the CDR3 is TGTGCCAGCAGTGAAGTACGGGGAGATCCCCAGCATTTT. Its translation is CASSEVRGDPQHF.

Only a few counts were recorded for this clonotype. Here the CDR3 DNA reads TGTGCCAGCAGCCCCTGGAGGGGGCGCCGGGATACGCAGTATTTT. As protein: CASSPWRGRRDTQYF. The chain uses TRBV5-5 and TRBJ2-3, with D perhaps matching TRBD1 (7 bases). Between the trimmed V and J ends, which lost 4 bases and 6 bases, there was a span of 18 bases. CDR3 length equals 15 residues. Germline V gene lookup returns CDR1 SGHKS and CDR2 YYEKEE (reference sequence).

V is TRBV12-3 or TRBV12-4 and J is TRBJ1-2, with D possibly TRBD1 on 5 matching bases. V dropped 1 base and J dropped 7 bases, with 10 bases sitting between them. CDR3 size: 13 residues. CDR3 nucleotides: TGTGCCAGCAGTTTAGACGGGGCGGGTGGCTACACCTTC. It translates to CASSLDGAGGYTF.

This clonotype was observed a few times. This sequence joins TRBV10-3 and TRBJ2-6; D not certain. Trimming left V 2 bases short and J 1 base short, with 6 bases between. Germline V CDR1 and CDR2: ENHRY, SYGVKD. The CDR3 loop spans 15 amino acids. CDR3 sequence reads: CAISEGQSGANVLTF. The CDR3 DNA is TGTGCCATCAGTGAGGGCCAATCTGGGGCCAACGTCCTGACTTTC.